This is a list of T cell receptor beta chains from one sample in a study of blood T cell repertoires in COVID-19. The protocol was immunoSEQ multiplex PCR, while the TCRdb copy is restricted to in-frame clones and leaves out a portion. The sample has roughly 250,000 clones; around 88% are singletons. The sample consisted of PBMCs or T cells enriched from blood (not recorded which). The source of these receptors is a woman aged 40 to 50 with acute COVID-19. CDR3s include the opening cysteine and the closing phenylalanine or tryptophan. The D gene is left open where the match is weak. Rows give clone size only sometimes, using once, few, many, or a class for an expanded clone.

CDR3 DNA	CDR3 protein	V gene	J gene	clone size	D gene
TGCGCCAGCAGCTTGACGGGAAGCTCCTACAATGAGCAGTTCTTC	CASSLTGSSYNEQFF	TRBV5-1	TRBJ2-1	once	.
TGTGCTAGCAGCTTAGGTTTTGGTGGGGGCGGTGAGCAGTTCTTC	CASSLGFGGGGEQFF	TRBV7-7	TRBJ2-1	.	.
TGTGCCAGTGCTAGACTGAGATTATACAATGAGCAGTTCTTC	CASARLRLYNEQFF	TRBV2	TRBJ2-1	.	.
TGTGCCAGTAGTATCGGACAGGGGGTATCGGACACTGAAGCTTTCTTT	CASSIGQGVSDTEAFF	TRBV19	TRBJ1-1	.	TRBD1
TGTGCCAGCACACCGGGACAGGGGGCGTTTGCCGGGAATGGCTACACCTTC	CASTPGQGAFAGNGYTF	TRBV2	TRBJ1-2	.	TRBD1
TGTGCCACCAGAGATTCGGGGGAACGTCAGCCCCAGCATTTT	CATRDSGERQPQHF	TRBV24-1	TRBJ1-5	.	.
TGTGCCAGCAGGCCGACAGTCACCTATGGCTACACCTTC	CASRPTVTYGYTF	TRBV6-5	TRBJ1-2	few	.
TGTGCCAGCAGTTTATTATACAGGGGTCTCAGTCAGCCCCAGCATTTT	CASSLLYRGLSQPQHF	TRBV28	TRBJ1-5	.	TRBD1
TGTGCCAGCAGTGCATATAGACAGGGAGCAAGAAACACCATATATTTT	CASSAYRQGARNTIYF	TRBV2	TRBJ1-3	.	TRBD1
TGTGCCAGCAGCCAAGGTCCCCAGGGTCGCAATGAGCAGTTCTTC	CASSQGPQGRNEQFF	TRBV3-1/TRBV3-2	TRBJ2-1	.	.